This T cell receptor (beta chain) was found in a study of CD8+CD57+ T cells in acquired aplastic anemia. TCR beta VDJ and CDR3 profiling used genomic DNA as template. TCRdb re-analysed the reads in MiXCR, keeping a single row per CDR3 protein. The table records approximately 170,000 distinct CDR3 sequences, less than 70% of them present only once. This clonotype was seen just once. From germline, CDR1 is SGHTA and CDR2 FQGNSA. There are 14 residues in the CDR3. V was shortened by 7 bases and J by 7 bases, with 14 bases between the two germline ends. The sequenced material came from sorted CD4+, CD8+, or CD8+CD57+ T cells (not recorded which) from PBMCs. The chain employs TRBV7-2 and TRBJ1-6; no reliable D call. The origin of this receptor is a human donor in good health, serving as a control. The CDR3 protein is CASTLKVRNSPLHF. In nucleotides, the CDR3 is TGTGCCAGCACCCTTAAAGTAAGGAATTCACCCCTCCACTTT. The full variable domain, its missing parts supplied by reference TRBV7-2 and TRBJ1-6, is GAGVSQSPSNKVTEKGKDVELRCDPISGHTALYWYRQSLGQGLEFLIYFQGNSAPDKSGLPSDRFSAERTGGSVSTLTIQRTQQEDSAVYLCASTLKVRNSPLHFGNGTRLTVT.